This is a list of T cell receptor beta chains from one sample in a study of cytomegalovirus exposure and HLA in healthy donors. The assay was immunoSEQ multiplex PCR, and TCRdb's table has in-frame clones only and misses some. Seen here are over 150,000 clones, approximately 80% observed once, and the top ten hold 6% to 7.5%. Input material: PBMCs. These receptors all come from a man in his thirties or forties in good health and CMV-seropositive. Each CDR3 is given with its conserved first and last residue. The D gene is left open where the match is weak. Only part of the rows carry a size: once, few, many, or a class if the clone is expanded.

D: TRBD1; J: TRBJ1-3; size: -; V: TRBV11-2; DNA: TGTGCCAGCAGCTTAGCAGGGGGCTCTGGAAACACCATATATTTT; CDR3: CASSLAGGSGNTIYF
D: TRBD2; J: TRBJ2-5; size: once; V: TRBV25-1; DNA: TGTGCCAGCAGTGAAGGTGGAGTAGCGGGGGGGGGAGAGACCCAGTACTTC; CDR3: CASSEGGVAGGGETQYF
D: -; J: TRBJ2-1; size: few; V: TRBV7-9; DNA: TGTGCCAGCAGCCTACAGGGCCTGGACAATGAGCAGTTCTTC; CDR3: CASSLQGLDNEQFF
D: TRBD2; J: TRBJ2-3; size: -; V: TRBV5-6; DNA: TGTGCCAGCAGTCAGACTAGCGGCACAGATACGCAGTATTTT; CDR3: CASSQTSGTDTQYF
D: TRBD1; J: TRBJ1-1; size: -; V: TRBV5-4; DNA: TGTGCCAGCACCCAGGGGGGCTGGAACACTGAAGCTTTCTTT; CDR3: CASTQGGWNTEAFF
D: TRBD1; J: TRBJ1-1; size: -; V: TRBV7-9; DNA: TGTGCCAGCAGCTTAGATGGACAGGGGAACACTGAAGCTTTCTTT; CDR3: CASSLDGQGNTEAFF
D: -; J: TRBJ1-5; size: -; V: TRBV6-1; DNA: TGTGCCAGCACCAGGGAGGTCGGGCCCCAGCATTTT; CDR3: CASTREVGPQHF
D: TRBD1; J: TRBJ2-7; size: few; V: TRBV9; DNA: TGTGCCAGCAGCGGGACGCCGGGACAGGGCTACGAGCAGTACTTC; CDR3: CASSGTPGQGYEQYF
D: TRBD1; J: TRBJ2-1; size: -; V: TRBV11-2; DNA: TGTGCCAGCAGCTTAGCGGGACAGGCAGGGTACAATGAGCAGTTCTTC; CDR3: CASSLAGQAGYNEQFF
D: TRBD1; J: TRBJ2-7; size: -; V: TRBV13; DNA: TGTGCCAGCAGCAAAGCGGGACAGGGGTTCTACGAGCAGTACTTC; CDR3: CASSKAGQGFYEQYF
D: TRBD2; J: TRBJ2-7; size: -; V: TRBV7-2; DNA: TGTGCCAGCAGCCCCGGGACTAGTTTCACCGAGCAGTACTTC; CDR3: CASSPGTSFTEQYF
D: TRBD1; J: TRBJ2-5; size: -; V: TRBV5-6; DNA: TGTGCCAGCAGCCCGACAGGGCGAGAGACCCAGTACTTC; CDR3: CASSPTGRETQYF
D: TRBD1; J: TRBJ2-7; size: few; V: TRBV6-4; DNA: TGTGCCAGCAGCCTGTCCAACAGGGGGCCCTACGAGCAGTACTTC; CDR3: CASSLSNRGPYEQYF
D: TRBD1; J: TRBJ2-1; size: -; V: TRBV19; DNA: TGTGCCAGTAGTCTAGACAGGGGGTTGTCCAATGAGCAGTTCTTC; CDR3: CASSLDRGLSNEQFF
D: -; J: TRBJ2-5; size: -; V: TRBV7-9; DNA: TGTGCCAGCAGCCCTAGGGAGGAGACCCAGTACTTC; CDR3: CASSPREETQYF
D: -; J: TRBJ1-2; size: -; V: TRBV5-4; DNA: TGTGCCAGCAGCTTGCCGGAGTATGGCTACACCTTC; CDR3: CASSLPEYGYTF
D: TRBD2; J: TRBJ2-3; size: once; V: TRBV9; DNA: TGTGCCAGCAGCCCTGTGATAGCGGGGGCGCTCGGCACAGATACGCAGTATTTT; CDR3: CASSPVIAGALGTDTQYF
D: TRBD1; J: TRBJ2-5; size: once; V: TRBV27; DNA: TGTGCCAGCAGTGCACAGGGGGACGGGGAGACCCAGTACTTC; CDR3: CASSAQGDGETQYF